The 5 T cell receptor beta chains below all came from one sample that was sequenced in a study of blood T cells in healthy people across ages. Primed by a sample-barcoded 5' primer and a J-beta primer mix, a second PCR proceeded for 7 to 11 cycles. TCRdb redid the calling of the 5' RACE reads with MiXCR, one entry per CDR3 protein. The sample lists roughly 800,000 distinct CDR3 sequences; 58% were seen once. Sequencing was done on a sample of blood. The receptors shown here come from a young man in good health.

V gene TRBV28 combines with J gene TRBJ2-4, with a possible D match to TRBD2 (6 bases). The J call is doubtful: the DNA matches TRBJ2-7 better. CDR3 length equals 13 residues. Germline CDR1 is MDHEN and CDR2 is SYDVKM. The DNA for the CDR3 is TGTGCCCTGCCGGGGGTAACGGACTTCGAGCAGTACTTC. Translating it yields CALPGVTDFEQYF.

The chain uses TRBV2 and TRBJ2-5; 13 bases are a match to TRBD2. The CDR3 has 17 residues. The germline gives CDR1 SNHLY, CDR2 FYNNEI. The V and J ends lost 3 bases and 1 base, in that order; junction bases with no gene match: 5. The CDR3 is CASSDGRTSGGQETQYF. CDR3 bases: TGTGCCAGCAGTGATGGCAGGACTAGCGGGGGCCAAGAGACCCAGTACTTC.

V usage is TRBV10-3 and J usage is TRBJ1-1; TRBD1 matches 7 bases. The CDR3 is made up of 15 amino acids. The trim removed 2 bases at V and 3 bases at J, leaving 6 bases unmatched. Germline V lookup: CDR1 ENHRY, CDR2 SYGVKD. The CDR3 protein is CAISERGLRDTEAFF. For the CDR3, the DNA is TGTGCCATCAGTGAGAGGGGGCTTAGGGACACTGAAGCTTTCTTT.

J is TRBJ2-1 and V is TRBV29-1; 7 bases align to TRBD2. After removal of 6 bases from V and 0 bases from J, the junction contained 8 bases not matched to a gene. The CDR3 is made up of 15 amino acids. Germline values: CDR1 SQVTM, CDR2 ANQGSEA. The CDR3, as DNA: TGCAGCGTCCCTCTAGCGGCAAGCTCCTACAATGAGCAGTTCTTC. It codes for CSVPLAASSYNEQFF.

J is TRBJ2-1 and V is TRBV4-3, with D perhaps TRBD2 (6 bases). Germline V CDR1 and CDR2: LGHNA, YSLEER. The CDR3 runs 15 residues. V lost 0 bases, J lost 7 bases, and 13 bases lay in between. The CDR3 DNA reads TGCGCCAGCAGCCAAGAGTCGGGAGTGAATAATGAGCAGTTCTTC. Protein: CASSQESGVNNEQFF.